A selection of T cell receptor beta chains follows, all from one sample in a study of regulatory T cells in long-lasting Graves disease. TCRdb reprocessed the multiplex PCR reads with MiXCR, giving one entry per CDR3 protein. The sample records some 430,000 distinct CDR3 sequences, about a fifth being singletons. The input for sequencing was peripheral blood mononuclear cells (PBMCs), taken when the disease was refractory, from a patient treated with antithyroid drugs. Receptors originate from a female donor with Graves disease. Each CDR3 is given with its conserved first and last residue. The order of the fields is CDR3 length, D gene, clone size, J gene, V gene, CDR3 DNA, CDR3 protein. The D gene is left open where the match is weak. Clone sizes are given selectively: once, few, many, or a class where the clone is expanded.

13 | TRBD1 | few | TRBJ1-2 | TRBV7-2 | TGTGCCAGCAGCGTACAGGGGGAGGTCGGCTACACCTTC | CASSVQGEVGYTF
17 | TRBD2 | many | TRBJ2-5 | TRBV28 | TGTGCCAGCAGGACGACTAGCGGGGGCATGTTTCAGGAGACCCAGTACTTC | CASRTTSGGMFQETQYF
15 | . | . | TRBJ1-1 | TRBV19 | TGTGCCAGTAGTATGGCTCTACAGGGTCTCCCTGAAGCTTTCTTT | CASSMALQGLPEAFF
13 | . | . | TRBJ2-2 | TRBV10-3 | TGTGCCATCAGTGTGGTCAACACCGGGGAGCTGTTTTTT | CAISVVNTGELFF
16 | . | many | TRBJ2-2 | TRBV13 | TGTGCCAGCAGCCTGACGGGGACGCGTCCGCCCGGGGAGCTGTTTTTT | CASSLTGTRPPGELFF
12 | TRBD1 | many | TRBJ2-7 | TRBV2 | TGTGCCAGCAGTGGGGACAGGGACGAGCAGTACTTC | CASSGDRDEQYF
16 | TRBD1 | many | TRBJ2-5 | TRBV7-8 | TGTGCCAGCAGCTTTGGACAGGGAACACAACAAGAGACCCAGTACTTC | CASSFGQGTQQETQYF
14 | . | . | TRBJ2-3 | TRBV28 | TGTGCCAGCAGACCTCCCCCGGGGAGAGATACGCAGTATTTT | CASRPPPGRDTQYF
15 | TRBD2 | . | TRBJ2-7 | TRBV28 | TGTGCCAGCAATACGCTTAGCGGGAGGGACTACGAGCAGTACTTC | CASNTLSGRDYEQYF
13 | . | . | TRBJ1-4 | TRBV20-1 | TGCAGTGCCAAAGGGGGAATTGGTGAAAAACTGTTTTTT | CSAKGGIGEKLFF
16 | . | medium-sized | TRBJ2-2 | TRBV6-5 | TGTGCCAGCAGTTACGTGGGCGGAGTGAACACCGGGGAGCTGTTTTTT | CASSYVGGVNTGELFF
16 | . | few | TRBJ1-2 | TRBV30 | TGTGCCTGGAATACGCGGGGGCCCAGCCGGGCCTATGGCTACACCTTC | CAWNTRGPSRAYGYTF
15 | . | . | TRBJ2-5 | TRBV25-1 | TGTGCCAGCGATGGGGACCAGGGCGGCCAAGAGACCCAGTACTTC | CASDGDQGGQETQYF
14 | TRBD2 | many | TRBJ2-5 | TRBV29-1 | TGCAGCGGTGGCCCGACTAGCGGGGATGAGACCCAGTACTTC | CSGGPTSGDETQYF
17 | TRBD1 | . | TRBJ2-2 | TRBV7-2 | TGTGCCAGCAGCTCGACTCGACAGGGGGTGACCACCGGGGAGCTGTTTTTT | CASSSTRQGVTTGELFF
15 | . | . | TRBJ2-1 | TRBV7-2 | TGTGCCAGCAGCTTAGGGGGCTTATCCTACAATGAGCAGTTCTTC | CASSLGGLSYNEQFF
14 | TRBD2 | few | TRBJ2-4 | TRBV28 | TGTGCCAGCAGTGCTAGCGGGAGTCAAAACATTCAGTACTTC | CASSASGSQNIQYF
15 | . | few | TRBJ2-6 | TRBV6-1 | TGTGCCAGCAGGAGGGGGGACCCTGGGGCCAACGTCCTGACTTTC | CASRRGDPGANVLTF
18 | . | many | TRBJ1-1 | TRBV2 | TGTGCCAGCCAAGTCCGGGACAACACTTGGGGGATGAACACTGAAGCTTTCTTT | CASQVRDNTWGMNTEAFF
15 | TRBD2 | few | TRBJ2-5 | TRBV4-1 | TGCGCCAGCAGCCAAGACGGGAGGGAGCAAGAGACCCAGTACTTC | CASSQDGREQETQYF
14 | . | many | TRBJ1-2 | TRBV5-8 | TGTGCCAGCAGTCAAAGCTCGGCTAACTATGGCTACACCTTC | CASSQSSANYGYTF
15 | . | many | TRBJ2-5 | TRBV11-1 | TGTGCCAGCAGCTGGGGCGTACTAGAGGGAGAGACCCAGTACTTC | CASSWGVLEGETQYF
16 | TRBD1 | . | TRBJ2-2 | TRBV9 | TGTGCCAGCAGCGCTAGTCTTCAGGGGGACACCGGGGAGCTGTTTTTT | CASSASLQGDTGELFF
16 | TRBD1 | few | TRBJ1-1 | TRBV7-2 | TGTGCCAGCAGCCCTGGCAGGGGGGTTTCGGAAACTGAAGCTTTCTTT | CASSPGRGVSETEAFF
14 | . | many | TRBJ1-4 | TRBV2 | TGTGCCAGTTACCCGGGCTGGCTAAATGAAAAACTGTTTTTT | CASYPGWLNEKLFF
19 | . | many | TRBJ1-2 | TRBV7-9 | TGTGCCAGCAGCCTAGAGAGGGATTCGGACAGCAATCGGACCTATGGCTACACCTTC | CASSLERDSDSNRTYGYTF
15 | TRBD2 | many | TRBJ2-5 | TRBV3-1 | TGTGCCAGCAGCCTTAGCGGGACCTCCCGAGAGACCCAGTACTTC | CASSLSGTSRETQYF
13 | . | few | TRBJ1-1 | TRBV24-1 | TGTGCCACCAGTGATTGGGGTAACACTGAAGCTTTCTTT | CATSDWGNTEAFF
16 | TRBD2 | once | TRBJ2-1 | TRBV7-2 | TGTGCCAGCAGCTGGACTAGCGGGGGGGCCTACAATGAGCAGTTCTTC | CASSWTSGGAYNEQFF
15 | . | . | TRBJ1-1 | TRBV7-6 | TGTGCCAGCAGCCCGAGGTCAGGGTGGAACACTGAAGCTTTCTTT | CASSPRSGWNTEAFF
13 | . | . | TRBJ2-2 | TRBV29-1 | TGCAGCGTTCAGGGGCTGAACACCGGGGAGCTGTTTTTT | CSVQGLNTGELFF
16 | . | few | TRBJ2-7 | TRBV4-1 | TGCGCCAGCAGCCAAGATGGGCCGGGGCAAGCCTACGAGCAGTACTTC | CASSQDGPGQAYEQYF
14 | . | many | TRBJ2-7 | TRBV24-1 | TGTGCCACCAGTGGGCGGGGAAGCTCCTACGAGCAGTACTTC | CATSGRGSSYEQYF
14 | . | many | TRBJ2-7 | TRBV27 | TGTGCCAGCAGGGGAACCACAGGGTCCTACGAGCAGTACTTC | CASRGTTGSYEQYF
19 | TRBD1 | many | TRBJ1-5 | TRBV28 | TGTGCCAGCAGTTTCCAGGCAATCGGACAGGGGTCCTTGGGTCAGCCCCAGCATTTT | CASSFQAIGQGSLGQPQHF
16 | . | . | TRBJ1-5 | TRBV6-5 | TGTGCCAGCAGTTACAGGACCGGGCAAACCAATCAGCCCCAGCATTTT | CASSYRTGQTNQPQHF
14 | . | . | TRBJ1-4 | TRBV3-1 | TGTGCCAGCAGCTACGACCCTACCGGAGAAAAACTGTTTTTT | CASSYDPTGEKLFF
12 | . | many | TRBJ1-4 | TRBV20-1 | TGCAGTGCTAGAGATGACAGAGAAAAACTGTTTTTT | CSARDDREKLFF
13 | . | few | TRBJ2-7 | TRBV20-1 | TGCAGTGCGACGGGGGTGGACTCCTACGAGCAGTACTTC | CSATGVDSYEQYF
14 | TRBD1 | few | TRBJ2-7 | TRBV20-1 | TGCAGTGCTGTACGACAGGGCAACCCCTACGAGCAGTACTTC | CSAVRQGNPYEQYF
16 | . | . | TRBJ1-1 | TRBV19 | TGTGCCAGTAGCTCTAGGCCAGGGGCCAAGAACACTGAAGCTTTCTTT | CASSSRPGAKNTEAFF
13 | TRBD1 | . | TRBJ1-5 | TRBV12-3/TRBV12-4 | TGTGCCAGTACAGGGGATAGCAATCAGCCCCAGCATTTT | CASTGDSNQPQHF
16 | . | . | TRBJ1-2 | TRBV11-2 | TGTGCCAGCAGCTTAGGGGGAGCGGTGACTAACTATGGCTACACCTTC | CASSLGGAVTNYGYTF
14 | . | many | TRBJ1-2 | TRBV19 | TGTGCCAGTAGAATGATGTGGGCGAGTGCCGGTTACACCTTC | CASRMMWASAGYTF
14 | TRBD1 | . | TRBJ2-3 | TRBV7-9 | TGTGCCAGCGGGCTGGGACAGGGCGCAGATACGCAGTATTTT | CASGLGQGADTQYF
13 | . | many | TRBJ2-5 | TRBV11-3 | TGTGCCAGCAGCTTAGACCAGGGGCAGACCCAGTACTTC | CASSLDQGQTQYF
18 | TRBD2 | . | TRBJ2-5 | TRBV28 | TGTGCCAGCAGTAGTTCGGGACTAGCGGGAGTGGAACAAGAGACCCAGTACTTC | CASSSSGLAGVEQETQYF
14 | . | few | TRBJ1-1 | TRBV7-9 | TGTGCCAGCAGCTTTTGGGACGGTTACACTGAAGCTTTCTTT | CASSFWDGYTEAFF
19 | TRBD1 | few | TRBJ1-5 | TRBV27 | TGTGCCAGCACCATAGGGACAGGGGGCTCCTCCAAACTCAATCAGCCCCAGCATTTT | CASTIGTGGSSKLNQPQHF
12 | . | . | TRBJ1-2 | TRBV6-2/TRBV6-3 | TGTGCCAGCAGCCAAGCTAACTATGGCTACACCTTC | CASSQANYGYTF
18 | . | many | TRBJ2-5 | TRBV6-5 | TGTGCCAGCAGTTACTCGAACTGGCGGCCCAGGGGTTCAGAGACCCAGTACTTC | CASSYSNWRPRGSETQYF
14 | . | many | TRBJ2-7 | TRBV6-2/TRBV6-3 | TGTGCCAGCAGTTATGTTGGGAGGTCCTACGAGCAGTACTTC | CASSYVGRSYEQYF
14 | . | . | TRBJ2-3 | TRBV24-1 | TGTGCCACCAGTGAGGGCGAGGGCACAGATACGCAGTATTTT | CATSEGEGTDTQYF
16 | . | many | TRBJ2-7 | TRBV12-5 | TGTGCTAGTGCCTCTTGGGGGGACTCCGGATCCTACGAGCAGTACTTC | CASASWGDSGSYEQYF